This entry features one TCR beta chain sequence. The time point is: baseline pretreatment blood. Treatment of the sample: 15 Gy SBRT to primary tumor, nephrectomy 4 weeks later. Serial blood draws occurred at baseline and 2 and 4 weeks post-SBRT. The V gene end was trimmed by 1 base and the J gene end by 8 bases; junction bases not matched to a gene: 5. CDR3 length equals 15 residues. CDR1 is LGHNA and CDR2 is YSLEER in the germline V gene. Only in-frame clones appear in the TCRdb table, and some are missing; sequencing was by immunoSEQ multiplex PCR. The repertoire holds 150,000 or so clones, with around nine tenths as singletons. These data come from a study of radiation and T cells in renal cell carcinoma.

The origin of this receptor is a woman aged 45-65 years with renal cell carcinoma. The gene calls are TRBV4-3 and TRBJ1-4; 9 bases match TRBD1. The sample here was blood, taken from a patient whose treatment included radiotherapy and nephrectomy. The CDR3, as DNA: TGCGCCAGCAGCCAAGGGGACAGGGTTAGCGAAAAACTGTTTTTT. It codes for CASSQGDRVSEKLFF.